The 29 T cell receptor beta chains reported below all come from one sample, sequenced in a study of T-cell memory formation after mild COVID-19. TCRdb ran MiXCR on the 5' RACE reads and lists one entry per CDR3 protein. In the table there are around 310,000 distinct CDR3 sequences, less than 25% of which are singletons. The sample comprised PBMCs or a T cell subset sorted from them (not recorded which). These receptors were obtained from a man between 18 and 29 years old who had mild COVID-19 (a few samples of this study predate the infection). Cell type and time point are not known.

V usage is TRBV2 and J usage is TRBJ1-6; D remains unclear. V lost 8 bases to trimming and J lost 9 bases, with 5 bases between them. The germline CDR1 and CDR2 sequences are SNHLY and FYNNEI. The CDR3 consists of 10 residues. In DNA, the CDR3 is TGTGCCAGCCGCCTTTCACCCCTCCACTTT. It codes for CASRLSPLHF.

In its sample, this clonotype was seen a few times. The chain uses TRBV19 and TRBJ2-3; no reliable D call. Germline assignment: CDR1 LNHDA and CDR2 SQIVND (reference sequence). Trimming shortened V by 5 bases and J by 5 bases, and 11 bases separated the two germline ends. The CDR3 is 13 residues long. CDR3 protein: CASSSGFGDTQYF. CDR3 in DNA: TGTGCCAGTAGTTCTGGCTTCGGAGATACGCAGTATTTT.

The CDR3 here is CASSQDKRKYTGELFF. CDR3 DNA: TGTGCCAGCAGCCAAGATAAGAGGAAATACACCGGGGAGCTGTTTTTT. The chain recombines TRBV3-1 with TRBJ2-2; D unclear. This CDR3 comprises 16 residues. The ends were cut back, 0 bases at V and 3 bases at J, with 11 bases in the middle. From germline, CDR1 is LGHDT and CDR2 YNNKEL (reference sequence).

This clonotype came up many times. CDR3 coding DNA: TGTGCCAGCAGTTTAGCAGTCGGAGGCACTGAAGCTTTCTTT. Protein product: CASSLAVGGTEAFF. The rearrangement uses TRBV28 and TRBJ1-1; D ambiguous. The CDR3 is 14 amino acids. V was cut by 2 bases and J by 4 bases, with 11 bases left in between. Germline-derived CDR1 and CDR2 are MDHEN and SYDVKM.

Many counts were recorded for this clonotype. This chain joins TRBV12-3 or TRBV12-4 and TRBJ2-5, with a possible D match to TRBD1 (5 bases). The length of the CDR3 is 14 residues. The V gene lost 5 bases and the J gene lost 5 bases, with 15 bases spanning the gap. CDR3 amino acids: CASSGRWGSETQYF. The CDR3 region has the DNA TGTGCCAGCAGTGGAAGATGGGGCTCCGAGACCCAGTACTTC.

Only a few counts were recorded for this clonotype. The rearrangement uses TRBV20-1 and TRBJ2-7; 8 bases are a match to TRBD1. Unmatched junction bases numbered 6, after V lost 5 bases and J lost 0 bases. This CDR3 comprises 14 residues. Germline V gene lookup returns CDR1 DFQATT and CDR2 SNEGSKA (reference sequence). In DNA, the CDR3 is TGCAGTGCTGGGACGACAGGGGACTCCTACGAGCAGTACTTC. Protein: CSAGTTGDSYEQYF.

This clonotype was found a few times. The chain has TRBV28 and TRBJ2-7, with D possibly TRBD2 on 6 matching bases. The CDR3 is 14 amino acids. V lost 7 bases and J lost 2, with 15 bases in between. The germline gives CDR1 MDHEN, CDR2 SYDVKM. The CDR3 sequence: CASNQAGGTYEQYV. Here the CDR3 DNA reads TGTGCCAGCAACCAAGCCGGAGGGACCTACGAGCAGTACGTC.

CDR3 region: CASSPVGGSSYNEQFF. The CDR3 DNA follows: TGCGCCAGCAGCCCGGTGGGGGGGAGCTCCTACAATGAGCAGTTCTTC. The chain has TRBV5-1 and TRBJ2-1, with 7 bases fitting TRBD2. Germline V gene sequence: CDR1 SGHRS, CDR2 YFSETQ. This CDR3 contains 16 residues. The trim removed 4 bases at V and 0 bases at J, leaving 7 bases unmatched.

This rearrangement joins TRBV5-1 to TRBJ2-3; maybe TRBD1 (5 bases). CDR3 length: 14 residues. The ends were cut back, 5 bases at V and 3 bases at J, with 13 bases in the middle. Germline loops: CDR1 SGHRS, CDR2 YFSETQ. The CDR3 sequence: CASRRHGATDTQYF. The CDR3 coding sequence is TGCGCCAGCAGGCGACATGGGGCAACAGATACGCAGTATTTT.

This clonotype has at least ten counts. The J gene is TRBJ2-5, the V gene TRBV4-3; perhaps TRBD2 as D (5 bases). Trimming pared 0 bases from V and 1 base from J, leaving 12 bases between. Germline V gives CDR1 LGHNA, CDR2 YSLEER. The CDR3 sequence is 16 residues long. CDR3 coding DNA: TGCGCCAGCAGCCAAGATTTCCGGGGTACCCAAGAGACCCAGTACTTC. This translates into CASSQDFRGTQETQYF.

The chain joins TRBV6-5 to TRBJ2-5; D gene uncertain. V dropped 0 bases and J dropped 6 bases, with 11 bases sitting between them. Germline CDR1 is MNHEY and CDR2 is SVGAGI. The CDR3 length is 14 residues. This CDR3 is CASSYSVPFQTQYF. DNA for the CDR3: TGTGCCAGCAGTTACTCTGTCCCTTTTCAGACCCAGTACTTC.

The CDR3 is CASSLLTFPTDTQYF. In DNA form, the CDR3 reads TGTGCCAGCAGCCTCCTGACTTTCCCCACAGATACGCAGTATTTT. The genes are TRBV7-3 and TRBJ2-3; D is uncertain. This CDR3 spans 15 amino acids. CDR1 SGHTA and CDR2 FQGTGA come from the germline V gene. V lost 5 bases and J lost 2, with 14 bases in between. The complete variable domain, with remaining parts taken from reference TRBV7-3 and TRBJ2-3, reads GAGVSQTPSNKVTEKGKYVELRCDPISGHTALYWYRQSLGQGPEFLIYFQGTGAADDSGLPNDRFFAVRPEGSVSTLKIQRTERGDSAVYLCASSLLTFPTDTQYFGPGTRLTVL.

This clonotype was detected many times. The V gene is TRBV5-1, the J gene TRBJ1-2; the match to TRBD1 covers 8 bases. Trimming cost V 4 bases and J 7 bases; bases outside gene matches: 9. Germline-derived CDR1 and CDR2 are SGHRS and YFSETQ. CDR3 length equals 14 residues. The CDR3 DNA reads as TGCGCCAGCAGCGCCCGACAGGGGAGATCTGGCTACACCTTC. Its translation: CASSARQGRSGYTF. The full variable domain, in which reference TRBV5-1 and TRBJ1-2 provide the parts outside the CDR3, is KAGVTQTPRYLIKTRGQQVTLSCSPISGHRSVSWYQQTPGQGLQFLFEYFSETQRNKGNFPGRFSGRQFSNSRSEMNVSTLELGDSALYLCASSARQGRSGYTFGSGTRLTVV.

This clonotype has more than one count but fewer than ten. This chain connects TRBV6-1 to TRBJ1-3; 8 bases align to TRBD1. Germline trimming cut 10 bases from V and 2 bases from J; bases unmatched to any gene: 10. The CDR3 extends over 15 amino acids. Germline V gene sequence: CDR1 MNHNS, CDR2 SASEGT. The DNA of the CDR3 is TGTGCCACAGACCTGGCGACAGGGGCTGGAAACACCATATATTTT. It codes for CATDLATGAGNTIYF.

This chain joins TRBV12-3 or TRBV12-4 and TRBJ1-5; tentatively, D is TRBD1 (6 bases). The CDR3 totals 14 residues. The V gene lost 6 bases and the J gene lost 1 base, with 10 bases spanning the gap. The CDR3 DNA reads TGTGCCAGCAGAACCGGACAGAGCAATCAGCCCCAGCATTTT. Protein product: CASRTGQSNQPQHF.

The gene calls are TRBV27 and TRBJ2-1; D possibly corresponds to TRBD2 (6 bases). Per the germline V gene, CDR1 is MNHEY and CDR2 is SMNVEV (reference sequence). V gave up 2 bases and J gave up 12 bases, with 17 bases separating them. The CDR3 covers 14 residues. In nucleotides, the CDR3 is TGTGCCAGCAGTTTAGGTGGGACTCTTAGGGGGCAGTTCTTC. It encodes CASSLGGTLRGQFF.

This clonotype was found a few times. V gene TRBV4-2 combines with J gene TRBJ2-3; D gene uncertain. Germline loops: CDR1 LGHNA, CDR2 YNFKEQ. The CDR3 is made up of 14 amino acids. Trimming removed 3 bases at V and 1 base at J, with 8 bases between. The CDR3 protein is CASSQRRGTDTQYF. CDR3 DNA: TGTGCCAGCAGCCAGCGCCGCGGCACAGATACGCAGTATTTT.

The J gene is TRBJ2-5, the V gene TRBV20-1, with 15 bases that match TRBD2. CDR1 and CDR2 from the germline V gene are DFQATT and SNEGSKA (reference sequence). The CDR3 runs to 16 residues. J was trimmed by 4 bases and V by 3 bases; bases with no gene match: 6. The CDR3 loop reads CSASLGTSGGRETQYF. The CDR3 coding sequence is TGCAGTGCTAGCCTCGGGACTAGCGGGGGGCGAGAGACCCAGTACTTC.

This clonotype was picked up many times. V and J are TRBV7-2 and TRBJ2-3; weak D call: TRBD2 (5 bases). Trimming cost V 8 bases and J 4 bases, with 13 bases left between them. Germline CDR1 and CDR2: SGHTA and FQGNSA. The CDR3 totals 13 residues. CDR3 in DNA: TGTGCCAGCGCCGCACACGGGGCAGATACGCAGTATTTT. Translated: CASAAHGADTQYF. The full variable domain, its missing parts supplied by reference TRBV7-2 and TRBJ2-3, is GAGVSQSPSNKVTEKGKDVELRCDPISGHTALYWYRQSLGQGLEFLIYFQGNSAPDKSGLPSDRFSAERTGGSVSTLTIQRTQQEDSAVYLCASAAHGADTQYFGPGTRLTVL.

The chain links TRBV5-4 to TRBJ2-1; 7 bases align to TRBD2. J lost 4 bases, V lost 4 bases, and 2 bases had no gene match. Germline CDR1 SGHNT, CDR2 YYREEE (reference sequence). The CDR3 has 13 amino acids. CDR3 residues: CASSRGGYNEQFF. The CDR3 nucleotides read TGTGCCAGCAGCCGCGGGGGTTACAATGAGCAGTTCTTC.

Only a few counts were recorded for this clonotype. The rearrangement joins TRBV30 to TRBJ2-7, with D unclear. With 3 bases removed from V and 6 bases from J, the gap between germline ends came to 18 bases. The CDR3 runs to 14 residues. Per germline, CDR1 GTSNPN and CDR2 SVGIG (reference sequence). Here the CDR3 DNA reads TGTGCCTGGAGAATAGGGAAAGAAGTGGGCGAGCAGTACTTC. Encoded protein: CAWRIGKEVGEQYF.

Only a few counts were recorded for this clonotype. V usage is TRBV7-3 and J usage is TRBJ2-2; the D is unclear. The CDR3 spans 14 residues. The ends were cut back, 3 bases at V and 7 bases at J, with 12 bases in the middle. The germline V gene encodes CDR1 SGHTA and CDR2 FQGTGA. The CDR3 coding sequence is TGTGCCAGCAGCTTCAGTGTAGAGGACGGGGAGCTGTTTTTT. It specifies CASSFSVEDGELFF.

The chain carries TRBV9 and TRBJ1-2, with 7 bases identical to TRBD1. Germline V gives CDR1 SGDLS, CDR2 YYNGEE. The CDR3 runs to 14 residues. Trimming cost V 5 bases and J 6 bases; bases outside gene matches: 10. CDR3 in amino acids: CASSRTGGGDGYTF. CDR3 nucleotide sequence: TGTGCCAGCAGTCGTACTGGAGGGGGCGATGGCTACACCTTC.

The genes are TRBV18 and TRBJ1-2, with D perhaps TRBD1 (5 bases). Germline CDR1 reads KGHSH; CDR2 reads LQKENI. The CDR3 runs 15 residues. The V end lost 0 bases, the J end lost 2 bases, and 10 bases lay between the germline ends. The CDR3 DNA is TGTGCCAGCTCACCACCGGGGGGTCGGAACTATGGCTACACCTTC. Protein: CASSPPGGRNYGYTF.

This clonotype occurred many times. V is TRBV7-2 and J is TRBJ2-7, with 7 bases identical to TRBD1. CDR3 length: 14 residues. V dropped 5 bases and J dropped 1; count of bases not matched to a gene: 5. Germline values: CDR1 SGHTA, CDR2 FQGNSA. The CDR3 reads CASSADRVSYEQYF. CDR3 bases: TGTGCCAGCAGCGCCGACAGGGTATCCTACGAGCAGTACTTC. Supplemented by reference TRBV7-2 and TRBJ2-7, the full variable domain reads GAGVSQSPSNKVTEKGKDVELRCDPISGHTALYWYRQSLGQGLEFLIYFQGNSAPDKSGLPSDRFSAERTGGSVSTLTIQRTQQEDSAVYLCASSADRVSYEQYFGPGTRLTVT.

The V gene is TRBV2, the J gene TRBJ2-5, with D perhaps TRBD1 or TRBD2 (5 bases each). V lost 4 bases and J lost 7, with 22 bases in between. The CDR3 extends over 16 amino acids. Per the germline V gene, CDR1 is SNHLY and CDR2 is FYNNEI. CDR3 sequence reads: CASSVGWDPRSGTQYF. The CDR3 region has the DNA TGTGCCAGCAGTGTCGGCTGGGACCCCCGCTCCGGGACCCAGTACTTC. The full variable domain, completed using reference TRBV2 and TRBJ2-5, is EPEVTQTPSHQVTQMGQEVILRCVPISNHLYFYWYRQILGQKVEFLVSFYNNEISEKSEIFDDQFSVERPDGSNFTLKIRSTKLEDSAMYFCASSVGWDPRSGTQYFGPGTRLLVL.

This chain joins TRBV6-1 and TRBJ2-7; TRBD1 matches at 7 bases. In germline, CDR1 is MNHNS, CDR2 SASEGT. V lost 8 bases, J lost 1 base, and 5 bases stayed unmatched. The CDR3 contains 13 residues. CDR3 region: CASSRQGSYEQYV. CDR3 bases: TGTGCCAGCTCCCGACAGGGTTCCTACGAGCAGTACGTC.

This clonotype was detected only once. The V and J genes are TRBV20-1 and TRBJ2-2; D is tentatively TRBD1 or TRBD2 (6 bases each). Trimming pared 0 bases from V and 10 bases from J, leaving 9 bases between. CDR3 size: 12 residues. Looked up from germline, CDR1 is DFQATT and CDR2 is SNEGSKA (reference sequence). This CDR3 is CSARDRGVELFF. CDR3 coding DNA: TGCAGTGCTAGAGATAGGGGGGTGGAGCTGTTTTTT.

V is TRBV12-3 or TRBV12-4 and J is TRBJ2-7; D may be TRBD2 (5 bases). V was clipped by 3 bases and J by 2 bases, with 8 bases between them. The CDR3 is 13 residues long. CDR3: CASSFNSAYEQYV. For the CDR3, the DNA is TGTGCCAGCAGTTTTAATAGCGCCTACGAGCAGTACGTC.